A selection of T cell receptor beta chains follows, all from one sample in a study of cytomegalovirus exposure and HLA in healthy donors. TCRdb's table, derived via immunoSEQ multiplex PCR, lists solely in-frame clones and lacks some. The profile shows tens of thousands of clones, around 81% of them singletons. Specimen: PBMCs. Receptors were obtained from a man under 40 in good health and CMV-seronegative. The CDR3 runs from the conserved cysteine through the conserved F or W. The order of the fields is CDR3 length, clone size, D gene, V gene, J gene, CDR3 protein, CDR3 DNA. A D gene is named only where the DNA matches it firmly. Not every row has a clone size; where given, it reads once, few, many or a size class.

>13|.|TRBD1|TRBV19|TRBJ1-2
CASHGQANYGYTF
TGTGCCAGTCATGGACAGGCGAACTATGGCTACACCTTC
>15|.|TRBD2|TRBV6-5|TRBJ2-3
CASIPAGGGADTQYF
TGTGCCAGCATCCCAGCGGGGGGAGGGGCAGATACGCAGTATTTT
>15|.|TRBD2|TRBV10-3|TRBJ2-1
CAISPWTSGRDEQFF
TGTGCCATCAGTCCCTGGACTAGCGGGAGAGATGAGCAGTTCTTC
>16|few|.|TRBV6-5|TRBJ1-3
CASSSNGQLLGNTIYF
TGTGCCAGCAGTTCTAATGGACAGCTACTAGGAAACACCATATATTTT
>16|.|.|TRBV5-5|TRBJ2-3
CASSLLQGRWTDTQYF
TGTGCCAGCAGCTTGCTTCAGGGGCGGTGGACAGATACGCAGTATTTT
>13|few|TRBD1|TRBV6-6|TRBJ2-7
CASQDRGRYEQYF
TGTGCCAGTCAGGACAGGGGGCGCTACGAGCAGTACTTC
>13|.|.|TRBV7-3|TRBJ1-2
CASSPDRNYGYTF
TGTGCCAGCAGCCCGGACAGAAACTATGGCTACACCTTC
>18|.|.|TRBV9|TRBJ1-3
CASSVGTAGTPSGNTIYF
TGTGCCAGCAGCGTAGGGACTGCCGGAACCCCCTCTGGAAACACCATATATTTT
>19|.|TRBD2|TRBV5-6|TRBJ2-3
CASSPGLAGGPRWFDTQYF
TGTGCCAGCAGCCCCGGACTAGCGGGAGGGCCACGATGGTTCGATACGCAGTATTTT
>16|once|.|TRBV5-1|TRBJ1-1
CASSLSTADMNTEAFF
TGCGCCAGCAGCTTGTCTACAGCCGATATGAACACTGAAGCTTTCTTT
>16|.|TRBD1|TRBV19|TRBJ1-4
CASSRFDQGVGEKLFF
TGTGCCAGTAGCAGATTTGATCAGGGGGTCGGTGAAAAACTGTTTTTT
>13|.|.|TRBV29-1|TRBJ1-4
CSVVQGTNEKLFF
TGCAGCGTTGTTCAGGGGACTAATGAAAAACTGTTTTTT
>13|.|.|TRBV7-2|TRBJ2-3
CASSFAGPDTQYF
TGTGCCAGCAGCTTTGCAGGCCCAGATACGCAGTATTTT
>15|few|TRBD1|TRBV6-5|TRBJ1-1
CASSYSTGGGTEAFF
TGTGCCAGCAGTTACTCGACAGGGGGGGGGACTGAAGCTTTCTTT
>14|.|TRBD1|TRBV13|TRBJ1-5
CASSLAGQGPPQHF
TGTGCCAGCAGCTTGGCGGGACAGGGGCCGCCCCAGCATTTT
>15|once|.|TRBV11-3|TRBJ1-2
CASSLSGESRYGYTF
TGTGCCAGCAGCTTGTCAGGGGAAAGTCGCTATGGCTACACCTTC
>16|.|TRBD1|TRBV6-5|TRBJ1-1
CASSYRRTGGYTEAFF
TGTGCCAGCAGTTACCGCCGGACAGGGGGCTACACTGAAGCTTTCTTT
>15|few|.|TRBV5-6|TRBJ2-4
CASSLAPSGGGIQYF
TGTGCCAGCAGCTTGGCACCCTCGGGGGGCGGTATTCAGTACTTC
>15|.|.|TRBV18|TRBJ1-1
CASSPPGHLNTEAFF
TGTGCCAGCTCACCACCGGGACACCTGAACACTGAAGCTTTCTTT
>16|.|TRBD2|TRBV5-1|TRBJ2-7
CASSYAGTSGTYEQYF
TGCGCCAGCAGCTATGCCGGGACTAGCGGGACCTACGAGCAGTACTTC
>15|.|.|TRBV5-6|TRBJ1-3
CASSPFGVSGNTIYF
TGTGCCAGCAGCCCTTTCGGGGTTTCTGGAAACACCATATATTTT
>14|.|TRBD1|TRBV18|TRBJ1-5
CASSPTGGNQPQHF
TGTGCCAGCTCACCGACAGGGGGCAATCAGCCCCAGCATTTT
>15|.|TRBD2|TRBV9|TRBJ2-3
CASSVDLAGEDTQYF
TGTGCCAGCAGCGTAGACCTAGCGGGGGAAGATACGCAGTATTTT
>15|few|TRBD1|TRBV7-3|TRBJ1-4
CASSPHRGTNEKLFF
TGTGCCAGCAGCCCCCACAGGGGTACTAATGAAAAACTGTTTTTT
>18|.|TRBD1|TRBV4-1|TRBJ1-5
CASSQEAGGTTSNQPQHF
TGCGCCAGCAGCCAAGAAGCAGGGGGGACAACCAGCAATCAGCCCCAGCATTTT
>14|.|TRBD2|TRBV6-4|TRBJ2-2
CASKAGVNTGELFF
TGTGCCAGCAAAGCGGGAGTGAACACCGGGGAGCTGTTTTTT
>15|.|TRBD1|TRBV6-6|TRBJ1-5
CASRGGQGSSEPQHF
TGTGCCAGCAGAGGGGGACAGGGCAGTTCGGAGCCCCAGCATTTT